Listed below are T cell receptor beta chains from one sample, sequenced in a study of CXCR3-negative and CXCR3-positive naive CD8 T cells. With the 5' RACE reads reprocessed, TCRdb shows one record per CDR3 protein and no DNA. Here the sample table reports 20,000 to 25,000 distinct CDR3 sequences. Sequenced sample: memory CD8+ T cells from blood. The receptor source for this set is a human donor in good health. Some clones in this sample may be carry-over from other donors' samples. Both conserved end residues are part of each CDR3. Some rows mark clone size as missing; the rest say once, few, many or name a class of expanded clone.

V	size	J	CDR3
TRBV29-1	.	TRBJ1-1	CSALGGDTEAFF
TRBV28	hyperexpanded	TRBJ2-2	CASSYTSASGELFF
TRBV19	.	TRBJ2-7	CASTPPGDSYEQYF
TRBV6-6	.	TRBJ2-1	CASSYGDGNEQFF
TRBV4-1	.	TRBJ2-6	CASSNQQGFGANVLTF
TRBV7-9	.	TRBJ2-5	CASSWTGGELQETQYF
TRBV20-1	.	TRBJ2-1	CSAQLAGDYNEQFF
TRBV12-3/TRBV12-4	.	TRBJ2-7	CASSPLWEDEQYF
TRBV6-5	.	TRBJ2-7	CASSFKGSVTYEQYF
TRBV5-4	.	TRBJ2-2	CASRAWDRVSGELFF
TRBV13	.	TRBJ2-5	CASSSRLAGEETQYF
TRBV20-1	.	TRBJ2-7	CSASILAGGPNEQYF
TRBV5-6	.	TRBJ1-1	CASSFGTVGAGAFF
TRBV12-3/TRBV12-4	.	TRBJ2-2	CASSSAGTGDPNTGELFF
TRBV20-1	.	TRBJ2-1	CSARWDRGYNEQFF
TRBV10-1	.	TRBJ2-3	CASSPTAGGTDTQYF
TRBV12-5	.	TRBJ2-2	CARGTGNTGELFF
TRBV7-9	.	TRBJ2-3	CASSNTPGQETDTQYF
TRBV7-8	large	TRBJ1-5	CASSLWGESNQPQHF
TRBV3-1	.	TRBJ2-2	CASRKNTGELFF
TRBV29-1	.	TRBJ1-2	CSGTDNYGYTF
TRBV11-3	.	TRBJ2-1	CASSLGGVSSYNEQFF
TRBV28	.	TRBJ1-6	CASSLIQRAVDNSPLHF
TRBV20-1	.	TRBJ1-2	CSARDIGGINYGYTF
TRBV6-1	.	TRBJ1-1	CATQTGAGYTEASF
TRBV28	.	TRBJ2-2	CASRSTGTGGAGELFF
TRBV28	.	TRBJ2-3	CASSLCPMTSNGTANSTDTQYF
TRBV29-1	.	TRBJ2-3	CSVDTDRGSTDTQYF
TRBV3-1	.	TRBJ2-2	CASSQDGNTGELFF
TRBV28	.	TRBJ2-4	CASSTSLGGAKNIQYF